The 26 T cell receptor beta chains presented below share a single source sample, sequenced in a study of control samples from healthy donors and cancer patients. Some clones are missing from TCRdb's copy, which holds only in-frame ones; the method was immunoSEQ multiplex PCR. Of approximately 150,000 clones detected, around 92% appear once; the ten largest clones hold just over 2%. Sequencing was done on a sample of blood. Receptor source: a woman aged 40 to 55 in good health.

The rearrangement links TRBV2 to TRBJ2-5; TRBD2 is a possible D gene (6 bases). The ends were cut back, 8 bases at V and 4 bases at J, with 20 bases in the middle. Germline V CDR1 and CDR2: SNHLY, FYNNEI. This CDR3 is built from 15 residues. The CDR3 region is CASQEETGVPETQYF. The CDR3, as DNA: TGTGCCAGCCAAGAAGAAACGGGGGTGCCAGAGACCCAGTACTTC.

The chain recombines TRBV4-1 with TRBJ2-5; perhaps TRBD1 as D (5 bases). Trimming took 1 base from V and 0 from J, leaving 15 bases between them. CDR1 and CDR2 (germline): MGHRA, YSYEKL. The CDR3 covers 17 residues. This CDR3 reads CASSQGAIRQYQETQYF. DNA for the CDR3: TGCGCCAGCAGCCAAGGGGCCATTAGACAGTACCAAGAGACCCAGTACTTC.

The V gene is TRBV19, the J gene TRBJ2-1, with 8 bases matching TRBD2. The germline V gene has CDR1 LNHDA and CDR2 SQIVND (reference sequence). The CDR3 runs 15 residues. V lost 7 bases to trimming and J lost 2 bases; unmatched junction nucleotides: 7. The CDR3 region is CASTRIAGTYNEQFF. DNA of the CDR3: TGTGCCAGTACCCGAATAGCGGGGACCTACAATGAGCAGTTCTTC.

This chain uses TRBV25-1 with TRBJ2-7, with D maybe TRBD1 (6 bases). Germline V CDR1 and CDR2: MGHDK, SYGVNS. CDR3 size: 15 residues. Deletions cut 1 base from V and 7 bases from J, with 17 bases between. Written as DNA, the CDR3 is TGTGCCAGCAGTGAATCAGGGGCGCAGAGAGGGGAGCAGTACTTC. Its translation is CASSESGAQRGEQYF.

The CDR3 coding sequence is TGCGCCAGCAGCTTTCAGCGGGGGCCCTCCTACGAGCAGTACTTC. It yields the protein CASSFQRGPSYEQYF. The rearrangement links TRBV5-1 to TRBJ2-7; TRBD2 matches 8 bases. Per germline, CDR1 SGHRS and CDR2 YFSETQ. V trimming: 2 bases; J trimming: 0 bases; junction bases outside the gene matches: 4. This CDR3 spans 15 amino acids.

The gene calls are TRBV7-9 and TRBJ2-7, with D perhaps TRBD1 or TRBD2 (5 bases each). Looked up from germline, CDR1 is SEHNR and CDR2 is FQNEAQ (reference sequence). CDR3 length equals 15 residues. Trimming pared 2 bases from V and 6 bases from J, leaving 17 bases between. CDR3 in DNA: TGTGCCAGCAGCTTAAAGGGACCCAACTTTGGCGAGCAGTACTTC. Protein product: CASSLKGPNFGEQYF.

This chain connects TRBV6-5 to TRBJ1-1, with 7 bases aligning to TRBD1. The CDR3 runs to 15 residues. The V gene end was trimmed by 4 bases and the J gene end by 3 bases; junction bases not matched to a gene: 8. Germline V gene data show CDR1 as MNHEY and CDR2 as SVGAGI. The CDR3 protein is CASSSDREGYTEAFF. The CDR3 region has the DNA TGTGCCAGCAGTTCAGACAGGGAGGGGTACACTGAAGCTTTCTTT.

The chain couples TRBV5-4 to TRBJ1-6, with D perhaps matching TRBD1 (6 bases). Trimming stripped 1 base from V and 9 bases from J, with 11 bases between. The CDR3 sequence is 14 residues long. Germline lookup yields CDR1 SGHNT and CDR2 YYREEE (reference sequence). CDR3 sequence (DNA): TGTGCCAGCAGCTTGTGGGGGGCCGCTTCACCCCTCCACTTT. Its protein is CASSLWGAASPLHF.

The genes are TRBV5-1 and TRBJ2-2; 8 bases fit TRBD1. The V gene's germline CDR1 is SGHRS and CDR2 YFSETQ. The CDR3 has 14 amino acids. V shed 5 bases and J 4 bases; nucleotides not matched to a gene: 4. The CDR3 region has the DNA TGCGCCAGCAGTCCAGGGGGCATCACCGGGGAGCTGTTTTTT. Residues: CASSPGGITGELFF.

Only one count was recorded for this clone. The chain has TRBV11-2 and TRBJ1-1, with TRBD1 identical over 7 bases. The CDR3 is 15 amino acids. Per germline, CDR1 SGHAT and CDR2 FQNNGV. V shed 2 bases and J 2 bases; nucleotides not matched to a gene: 5. CDR3 residues: CASSLMGQLNTEAFF. The CDR3, as DNA: TGTGCCAGCAGCTTAATGGGACAGTTAAACACTGAAGCTTTCTTT. Filled out from reference TRBV11-2 and TRBJ1-1, the complete variable domain reads EAGVAQSPRYKIIEKRQSVAFWCNPISGHATLYWYQQILGQGPKLLIQFQNNGVVDDSQLPKDRFSAERLKGVDSTLKIQPAKLEDSAVYLCASSLMGQLNTEAFFGQGTRLTVV.

The chain uses TRBV1 and TRBJ2-5; the D call in the table, TRBD2, was not verified against the DNA. TRBV1 is assigned pseudogene status. The CDR3 is 13 amino acids. This CDR3 is CTIRTSGQETQYF. CDR3 DNA sequence: TGCACCATCCGGACTAGCGGGCAAGAGACCCAGTACTTC.

This clone was found once. V and J are TRBV6-5 and TRBJ2-7; either TRBD1 or TRBD2 may fit D (5 bases each). Germline assignment: CDR1 MNHEY and CDR2 SVGAGI. This CDR3 spans 12 amino acids. Trimming removed 2 bases from V and 7 bases from J, with 9 bases in between. The CDR3 spells CASSYGTDEQYF. In nucleotides, the CDR3 is TGTGCCAGCAGTTACGGGACGGATGAGCAGTACTTC.

The chain uses TRBV5-1 and TRBJ1-3; D remains ambiguous. Germline V CDR1 and CDR2: SGHRS, YFSETQ. Trimming removed 0 bases at V and 1 base at J, with 8 bases between. The CDR3 spans 15 residues. CDR3 sequence reads: CASSLGPSSGNTIYF. As DNA, the CDR3 is TGCGCCAGCAGCTTGGGGCCTTCATCTGGAAACACCATATATTTT. Using reference TRBV5-1 and TRBJ1-3 for the parts outside the CDR3, the full variable domain is KAGVTQTPRYLIKTRGQQVTLSCSPISGHRSVSWYQQTPGQGLQFLFEYFSETQRNKGNFPGRFSGRQFSNSRSEMNVSTLELGDSALYLCASSLGPSSGNTIYFGEGSWLTVV.

This chain joins TRBV9 and TRBJ1-1, with D unclear. The CDR3 is 17 amino acids. Per the germline V gene, CDR1 is SGDLS and CDR2 is YYNGEE. Trimming shortened V by 3 bases and J by 1 base, and 19 bases separated the two germline ends. The CDR3 DNA reads TGTGCCAGCAGCGACATCCTCGAGGCAGGAGCGAACACTGAAGCTTTCTTT. This codes for CASSDILEAGANTEAFF.

The chain employs TRBV5-1 and TRBJ1-2; TRBD1 matches 8 bases. Germline CDR1 and CDR2: SGHRS and YFSETQ. This CDR3 is built from 14 residues. Trimming removed 5 bases from V and 5 bases from J; junction bases left unmatched: 8. The CDR3 DNA sequence: TGCGCCAGCAGGTCGGAACAGGGGGTGTATGGCTACACCTTC. The encoded protein is CASRSEQGVYGYTF.

The CDR3 DNA is TGTGCCAGCAGTTTTTTACCCCTCTCTGGGGACAGGGTTGACGAGCAGTACTTC. It encodes CASSFLPLSGDRVDEQYF. The chain employs TRBV27 and TRBJ2-7, with 9 bases identical to TRBD1. The V and J ends lost 3 bases and 5 bases, in that order; junction bases with no gene match: 17. CDR1 MNHEY and CDR2 SMNVEV come from the germline V gene (reference sequence). This CDR3 has 18 amino acids.

The chain couples TRBV25-1 to TRBJ2-3; D may be TRBD2 (6 bases). The CDR3 spans 12 residues. From germline, CDR1 is MGHDK and CDR2 SYGVNS. Trimming cost V 4 bases and J 5 bases, with 7 bases left between them. As DNA, the CDR3 is TGTGCCAGCAGTGGGGGGGTAGATACGCAGTATTTT. It codes for CASSGGVDTQYF.

The V and J genes are TRBV5-7 and TRBJ2-7; no clear D. TRBV5-7 falls under the ORF class, with uncertain function. V gave up 0 bases and J gave up 3 bases, with 13 bases separating them. The CDR3 covers 15 residues. The CDR3 DNA reads as TGTGCCAGCAGCTTGGGAAGGGTGCCTTACTACGAGCAGTACTTC. It encodes CASSLGRVPYYEQYF.

V gene TRBV7-9 combines with J gene TRBJ2-2; D is uncertain. Germline CDR1 reads SEHNR; CDR2 reads FQNEAQ (reference sequence). Deletions cut 5 bases from V and 0 bases from J, with 7 bases between. The CDR3 has 14 residues. Here the CDR3 DNA reads TGTGCCAGCAGCCCTGTAGCGAACACCGGGGAGCTGTTTTTT. Protein sequence: CASSPVANTGELFF.

A word on this clone: One junction end does not reproduce the germline sequence, and a read error may be involved. V and J are TRBV7-3 and TRBJ1-4, with TRBD1 as a possible D gene (5 bases). The germline gives CDR1 SGHTA, CDR2 FQGTGA. The CDR3 is made up of 15 amino acids. CDR3: CASSLTGAANEKLFF. The CDR3 DNA reads as TGTGCCAGCAGCCTAACAGGTGCAGCTAATGAAAAACTGTTTTTT. The full variable domain, its missing parts supplied by reference TRBV7-3 and TRBJ1-4, is GAGVSQTPSNKVTEKGKYVELRCDPISGHTALYWYRQSLGQGPEFLIYFQGTGAADDSGLPNDRFFAVRPEGSVSTLKIQRTERGDSAVYLCASSLTGAANEKLFFGSGTQLSVL.

The chain links TRBV4-1 to TRBJ2-3; D may match TRBD1 or TRBD2 (6 bases each). Between the trimmed V and J ends, which lost 1 base and 4 bases, there was a span of 9 bases. CDR3 size: 14 residues. CDR1 and CDR2 (germline): MGHRA, YSYEKL. The CDR3 sequence is CASSQGGAPDTQYF. The CDR3 DNA reads as TGCGCCAGCAGCCAAGGGGGGGCCCCAGATACGCAGTATTTT.

The chain joins TRBV10-3 to TRBJ2-3, with D perhaps matching TRBD1 (6 bases). The CDR3 extends over 13 amino acids. Trimming removed 11 bases at V and 0 bases at J, with 12 bases between. Germline CDR1 is ENHRY and CDR2 is SYGVKD. CDR3 sequence (DNA): TGTGCCCATAAGAGGGGGAGCACAGATACGCAGTATTTT. It specifies CAHKRGSTDTQYF.

The chain is built from TRBV9 and TRBJ2-3; a weak D match, TRBD2 (7 bases). The V gene lost 3 bases and the J gene lost 3 bases, with 14 bases spanning the gap. The CDR3 length is 15 residues. CDR1 and CDR2 from the germline V gene are SGDLS and YYNGEE. The CDR3 DNA reads as TGTGCCAGCAGCGCCCGGGGAGGGGGGACAGATACGCAGTATTTT. As protein: CASSARGGGTDTQYF.

The chain links TRBV15 to TRBJ2-7, with D possibly called TRBD1 or TRBD2 (5 bases each). Germline CDR1 LNHNV, CDR2 YYDKDF (reference sequence). The CDR3 length is 15 residues. V dropped 0 bases and J dropped 3 bases, with 12 bases sitting between them. The CDR3 region is CATSRDLGDNYEQYF. The CDR3 bases are TGTGCCACCAGCAGAGATTTGGGGGATAACTACGAGCAGTACTTC. The variable domain in full, with the rest retrieved from reference TRBV15 and TRBJ2-7, is DAMVIQNPRYQVTQFGKPVTLSCSQTLNHNVMYWYQQKSSQAPKLLFHYYDKDFNNEADTPDNFQSRRPNTSFCFLDIRSPGLGDTAMYLCATSRDLGDNYEQYFGPGTRLTVT.

The chain joins TRBV19 to TRBJ2-5, with D perhaps matching TRBD1 or TRBD2 (6 bases each). The CDR3 totals 15 residues. Germline V gene data show CDR1 as LNHDA and CDR2 as SQIVND (reference sequence). V dropped 10 bases and J dropped 3 bases, with 21 bases sitting between them. CDR3 DNA sequence: TGTGCCACTCGAGTACGGGGGCGGACCAAAGAGACCCAGTACTTC. Protein sequence: CATRVRGRTKETQYF.

The V and J genes are TRBV7-9 and TRBJ1-4; D gene unclear. CDR3 size: 16 residues. Germline CDR1 SEHNR, CDR2 FQNEAQ (reference sequence). Trimming left V 8 bases short and J 1 base short, with 17 bases between. The CDR3 DNA is TGTGCCAGCTCCGGACGAGGAGATCAAACTAATGAAAAACTGTTTTTT. Its translation is CASSGRGDQTNEKLFF.